This T cell receptor beta chain originates from a study of T cells in Graves' hyperthyroidism and ophthalmopathy. Study-wide context: Prior to any treatment, at the point of initial diagnosis, peripheral blood was collected. Findings and caveats of the study: Peripheral blood also featured most of the thyroid clonotypes expanded above 0.001.

What was amplified from RNA transcripts were TCR beta CDR3 regions. HTBI primers drove first-round RT-PCR of the TCR CDR3. TCRdb reanalysed the multiplex PCR reads using MiXCR and keeps one entry per CDR3 protein. The sample includes 250,000 to 300,000 distinct CDR3 sequences, approximately 15% of them seen just once. Aged 18 to 65, the patients had hyperthyroidism that was newly diagnosed and had lasted under 2 months. Clinical symptoms, serum thyroxine, TRAb, thyroid ultrasound and orbital computed tomography established diagnosis. V shed 7 bases and J shed 3 bases, with 7 bases lying between them. Germline CDR1 reads SNHLY; CDR2 reads FYNNEI. This CDR3 comprises 12 residues. This clonotype was recorded many times. Its antigen is undetermined.

The TCR comes from a woman aged 40-49 years with Graves' hyperthyroidism. Sequenced: blood. The chain links TRBV2 to TRBJ2-1; the D is unclear. CDR3 in DNA: TGTGCCAGCAACGGCTTCTACAATGAGCAGTTCTTC. This sequence encodes CASNGFYNEQFF.